This TCR beta chain came from a study of a mutant IDH1 vaccine in newly diagnosed glioma. Study-wide context: Patients had received radiotherapy, temozolomide, or both previously, most receiving both.

As concerns this clone: Its target is unknown.

The time point is: baseline, week 1 (first vaccination visit). Treatment indicated: pre-vaccination baseline after standard-of-care therapy. Notes on the study in general: Under 95% of patients showed vaccine-induced immune responses across multiple MHC alleles.

Clones were read by immunoSEQ multiplex PCR, and TCRdb kept only the in-frame ones, dropping some. The sample lists about 32,000 clones, approximately 80% seen once, with about 21% in the top ten. This receptor was taken from a man aged 30-40 years with glioma. The sample consisted of PBMCs, taken from a glioma patient treated with radiotherapy, temozolomide or both.

CDR3 loop: CASRGPGQANEKLFF. Here the CDR3 DNA reads TGTGCCAGCAGAGGGCCGGGACAGGCTAATGAAAAACTGTTTTTT. The rearrangement links TRBV25-1 to TRBJ1-4; 8 bases align to TRBD1. With 6 bases clipped from V and 3 bases from J, the junction kept 6 bases outside the gene matches. CDR3 length: 15 amino acids. CDR1 and CDR2 from the germline V gene are MGHDK and SYGVNS.